Sequencing of this T cell receptor beta chain was carried out in a study of T cell responses to AZD1222 COVID-19 vaccine. Findings and limits, study-wide: Targets within unmutated variant regions were reportedly found for nearly half of spike-specific TCRs. Following two doses of AZD1222, Spike-specific TCR breadth and depth rose. Seropositive at baseline were only a handful of AZD1222 recipients.

This CDR3 comprises 13 residues. In regard to this clone: Its antigen is still unknown.

Second-dose groups at about 4 or about 12 weeks were pooled. The table came from immunoSEQ multiplex PCR; TCRdb's copy has only in-frame clones and leaves some out. Of approximately 140,000 clones listed, more than 85% were seen once; the top ten hold approximately 2.1%. Sequenced material: peripheral blood, taken 28 days after the second AZD1222 dose. The rearrangement joins TRBV21-1 to TRBJ2-2; TRBD2 was called by the table and not checked on the DNA. TRBV21-1 is a pseudogene segment. The sequence was collected from an adult who received the AZD1222 COVID-19 vaccine. The CDR3 region is CASSRLEGGELFF. The CDR3 DNA reads as TGTGCCAGCAGCAGGCTGGAGGGCGGGGAGCTGTTTTTT.